Listed here are 26 T cell receptor beta chains from one sample, sequenced in a study of beta chain features in type 1 diabetes. Since all of the isolated RNA was reverse transcribed, expressed TCRB transcripts were what got sequenced. Assay used: immunoSEQ multiplex PCR; TCRdb lists only in-frame clones, some missing. Counted here are 860,000 or so clones, 15% to 20% occurring once; the ten biggest clones make up 0.02% to 0.025%. Sequencing used naive CD4+ T cells from blood. The receptors here all came from a woman in her late teens or twenties in good health.

This clone was picked up a small number of times. The chain has TRBV9 and TRBJ2-7; a possible D gene is TRBD2 (6 bases). There are 15 residues in the CDR3. Between the trimmed V and J ends, which lost 0 bases and 3 bases, there was a span of 13 bases. Germline assignment: CDR1 SGDLS and CDR2 YYNGEE. The CDR3 region is CASSVGLAEIYEQYF. CDR3 DNA sequence: TGTGCCAGCAGCGTAGGGTTAGCGGAGATCTACGAGCAGTACTTC.

J is TRBJ2-7 and V is TRBV27, with 9 bases fitting TRBD2. Trimming cost V 4 bases and J 3 bases; bases outside gene matches: 10. Germline CDR1 MNHEY, CDR2 SMNVEV (reference sequence). The CDR3 loop spans 16 amino acids. The chain's CDR3 is CASSWAESGGIYEQYF. CDR3 nucleotides: TGTGCCAGCAGTTGGGCTGAGAGCGGGGGGATCTACGAGCAGTACTTC.

This chain links TRBV6-1 with TRBJ2-2, with a tentative D call TRBD1 (5 bases). Deletions cut 7 bases from V and 1 base from J, with 10 bases between. This CDR3 comprises 14 residues. CDR1 and CDR2 from the germline V gene are MNHNS and SASEGT. Written as DNA, the CDR3 is TGTGCCAGCACCCGACAGCTGAACACCGGGGAGCTGTTTTTT. It yields the protein CASTRQLNTGELFF.

The chain employs TRBV13 and TRBJ2-1; 7 bases map to TRBD2. The CDR3 covers 16 residues. CDR1 is PRHDT, CDR2 FYEKMQ, per germline (reference sequence). V lost 6 bases, J lost 2 bases, and 10 bases stayed unmatched. The CDR3 DNA is TGTGCCAGCAGACGACGCACTAGCGTAACCTACAATGAGCAGTTCTTC. Protein: CASRRRTSVTYNEQFF. Full variable domain (remainder filled in from reference TRBV13 and TRBJ2-1): AAGVIQSPRHLIKEKRETATLKCYPIPRHDTVYWYQQGPGQDPQFLISFYEKMQSDKGSIPDRFSAQQFSDYHSELNMSSLELGDSALYFCASRRRTSVTYNEQFFGPGTRLTVL.

This chain joins TRBV11-2 and TRBJ2-5; D gene uncertain. CDR1 SGHAT and CDR2 FQNNGV come from the germline V gene. With 1 base removed from V and 5 bases from J, the gap between germline ends came to 8 bases. The CDR3 consists of 13 residues. The CDR3: CASSLGRVETQYF. CDR3 nucleotide sequence: TGTGCCAGCAGCTTAGGGAGAGTGGAGACCCAGTACTTC.

The rearrangement joins TRBV7-2 to TRBJ2-5, with D unclear. Trimming cost V 5 bases and J 2 bases, with 12 bases left between them. CDR3 length equals 14 residues. Germline CDR1 and CDR2: SGHTA and FQGNSA. The CDR3 DNA follows: TGTGCCAGCAGCCCCAGGCGGCCTCAAGAGACCCAGTACTTC. It codes for CASSPRRPQETQYF.

This clone turned up a few times. The chain combines TRBV28 with TRBJ2-1; D remains ambiguous. This CDR3 contains 13 residues. The germline gives CDR1 MDHEN, CDR2 SYDVKM. V was cut by 8 bases and J by 6 bases, with 14 bases left in between. The CDR3 DNA follows: TGTGCCAGCGGGCTTGGGATAAGCAATGAGCAGTTCTTC. It is translated as CASGLGISNEQFF.

This clone was counted a few times. This chain links TRBV9 with TRBJ2-2, with D uncertain. Germline assignment: CDR1 SGDLS and CDR2 YYNGEE. The V end was cut by 3 bases, the J end by 6 bases, with 12 bases between. The CDR3 extends over 14 amino acids. Written as DNA, the CDR3 is TGTGCCAGCAGCGCCCCCTCGCTCGCCGGGGAGCTGTTTTTT. This gives the protein CASSAPSLAGELFF.

The rearrangement links TRBV28 to TRBJ2-7; tentatively, D is TRBD2 (5 bases). V was cut by 7 bases and J by 2 bases, with 12 bases left in between. Germline CDR1 is MDHEN and CDR2 is SYDVKM. This CDR3 has 13 amino acids. CDR3 protein: CASNVRETYEQYF. The CDR3 bases are TGTGCCAGCAATGTTAGGGAGACCTACGAGCAGTACTTC.

The genes are TRBV18 and TRBJ2-3, with 12 bases lining up with TRBD2. V lost 2 bases, J lost 0 bases, and 9 bases stayed unmatched. CDR1 KGHSH and CDR2 LQKENI come from the germline V gene. The CDR3 consists of 19 residues. This CDR3 is CASSPSRLAGVRSTDTQYF. In DNA form, the CDR3 reads TGTGCCAGCTCACCAAGTAGACTAGCGGGAGTACGGAGCACAGATACGCAGTATTTT.

The V and J genes are TRBV7-2 and TRBJ2-1, with unresolved D. V shed 5 bases and J shed 0 bases, with 11 bases lying between them. CDR1 and CDR2 from the germline V gene are SGHTA and FQGNSA. The CDR3 is 15 residues long. CDR3 sequence (DNA): TGTGCCAGCAGCCAGAGCTCAAGCTCCTACAATGAGCAGTTCTTC. Translation gives CASSQSSSSYNEQFF.

This chain uses TRBV19 with TRBJ2-1; 14 nucleotides match TRBD2. The germline V gene has CDR1 LNHDA and CDR2 SQIVND (reference sequence). The CDR3 has 17 amino acids. V gave up 4 bases and J gave up 1 base; unmatched junction bases: 3. CDR3 in amino acids: CASSKGLAGVSYNEQFF. The CDR3 coding sequence is TGTGCCAGTAGTAAGGGACTAGCGGGAGTTTCCTACAATGAGCAGTTCTTC. The full variable domain, with the rest looked up from reference TRBV19 and TRBJ2-1, is DGGITQSPKYLFRKEGQNVTLSCEQNLNHDAMYWYRQDPGQGLRLIYYSQIVNDFQKGDIAEGYSVSREKKESFPLTVTSAQKNPTAFYLCASSKGLAGVSYNEQFFGPGTRLTVL.

The chain joins TRBV7-2 to TRBJ2-3, with 9 bases lining up with TRBD2. The V segment lost 5 bases and the J segment 8 bases; nucleotides outside the gene matches: 11. This CDR3 has 15 amino acids. CDR1 is SGHTA, CDR2 FQGNSA, per germline. CDR3 sequence (DNA): TGTGCCAGCAGCCGTCTGGCGGGAGGGCAAGGTACGCAGTATTTT. Translated: CASSRLAGGQGTQYF.

This clone showed up just a few times. The chain uses TRBV5-4 and TRBJ1-5; TRBD1 matches 7 bases. CDR3 length equals 15 residues. Germline CDR1 reads SGHNT; CDR2 reads YYREEE (reference sequence). V lost 5 bases, J lost 0 bases, and 5 bases stayed unmatched. The CDR3 DNA follows: TGTGCCAGCAGTCCGACAGGGTATAGCAATCAGCCCCAGCATTTT. It specifies CASSPTGYSNQPQHF.

The chain combines TRBV7-3 with TRBJ2-2; D gene ambiguous. The germline V gene encodes CDR1 SGHTA and CDR2 FQGTGA. CDR3 length: 14 residues. The V and J ends lost 2 bases and 3 bases respectively, with 7 bases between them. CDR3 sequence reads: CASSLYGYTGELFF. The CDR3 bases are TGTGCCAGCAGCTTATACGGTTACACCGGGGAGCTGTTTTTT.

V is TRBV5-8 and J is TRBJ2-7, with 7 bases that match TRBD1. The CDR3 loop spans 15 amino acids. Germline V gene data show CDR1 as SGHTS and CDR2 as YDEGEE. Trimming at V came to 4 bases and at J to 1 base, leaving 8 bases not matched to a gene. The CDR3 protein is CASSPRTGSSYEQYF. In DNA, the CDR3 is TGTGCCAGCAGCCCTCGGACAGGTTCATCCTACGAGCAGTACTTC.

The chain employs TRBV15 and TRBJ2-3; TRBD1 agrees at 10 bases. The CDR3 totals 16 residues. Germline CDR1 is LNHNV and CDR2 is YYDKDF (reference sequence). The J segment lost 0 bases and the V segment lost 3 bases, leaving 3 bases of the junction unmatched. CDR3 sequence reads: CATSRSGQGSTDTQYF. In DNA, the CDR3 is TGTGCCACCAGCAGGTCGGGACAGGGGAGCACAGATACGCAGTATTTT. Full variable domain (remainder filled in from reference TRBV15 and TRBJ2-3): DAMVIQNPRYQVTQFGKPVTLSCSQTLNHNVMYWYQQKSSQAPKLLFHYYDKDFNNEADTPDNFQSRRPNTSFCFLDIRSPGLGDTAMYLCATSRSGQGSTDTQYFGPGTRLTVL.

In this sample, this clone turned up a few times. This chain connects TRBV2 to TRBJ2-1; 7 bases are shared with TRBD2. Germline loops: CDR1 SNHLY, CDR2 FYNNEI. The trim removed 7 bases at V and 6 bases at J, leaving 9 bases unmatched. This CDR3 has 14 residues. The CDR3, as DNA: TGTGCCAGCAAGCGGGAAGCGGGTAGCAATGAGCAGTTCTTC. This translates into CASKREAGSNEQFF.

The gene calls are TRBV4-3 and TRBJ2-7; no clear D gene. The CDR3 extends over 9 amino acids. Trimming removed 11 bases at V and 2 bases at J, with 4 bases between. The V gene's germline CDR1 is LGHNA and CDR2 YSLEER. CDR3 coding DNA: TGCGCCCCCCCCTACGAGCAGTACTTC. The encoded protein is CAPPYEQYF.

V is TRBV9 and J is TRBJ2-4; TRBD1 aligns across 8 bases. The CDR3 is 14 amino acids. The germline gives CDR1 SGDLS, CDR2 YYNGEE. The V segment lost 4 bases and the J segment 9 bases; nucleotides outside the gene matches: 9. CDR3 sequence: CASSPRTGSPIQYF. The CDR3 coding sequence is TGTGCCAGCAGCCCCCGGACAGGGAGCCCCATTCAGTACTTC.

A word on this clone: The junction departs from the called germline gene at one end, perhaps through a read error. This chain's CDR3 is CAISDPGQSVF. The CDR3 nucleotides are TGTGCCATCAGTGACCCCGGTCAGAGCGTCTTT. This chain joins TRBV10-3 and TRBJ1-1; D is undetermined. The CDR3 totals 11 residues. CDR1 ENHRY and CDR2 SYGVKD come from the germline V gene.

The chain combines TRBV6-6 with TRBJ2-7; D ambiguous. CDR3 length equals 16 residues. Germline CDR1 MNHNY, CDR2 SVGAGI (reference sequence). Between the trimmed V and J ends, which lost 0 bases and 4 bases, there was a span of 16 bases. The CDR3 reads CASSYSFRAAMYEQYF. CDR3 in DNA: TGTGCCAGCAGTTACTCGTTCCGGGCGGCGATGTACGAGCAGTACTTC.

This clone was seen a few times. The gene calls are TRBV7-3 and TRBJ2-6; D is uncertain. V shed 4 bases and J shed 1 base, with 8 bases lying between them. This CDR3 has 15 amino acids. CDR1 SGHTA and CDR2 FQGTGA come from the germline V gene. Here the CDR3 DNA reads TGTGCCAGCAGCTGGAGACATTCTGGGGCCAACGTCCTGACTTTC. It yields the protein CASSWRHSGANVLTF.

This clone came up a few times. At the DNA level, this CDR3 is encoded by other sequences in the same sample as well. The chain employs TRBV18 and TRBJ2-3; D unclear. With 3 bases removed from V and 2 bases from J, the gap between germline ends came to 6 bases. This CDR3 spans 13 amino acids. Germline lookup yields CDR1 KGHSH and CDR2 LQKENI. The CDR3 sequence is CASSPGDTDTQYF. The CDR3 bases are TGTGCCAGCTCACCCGGAGACACAGATACGCAGTATTTT.

The chain joins TRBV18 to TRBJ2-1, with 10 bases aligning to TRBD2. With V trimmed by 2 bases and J by 4 bases, 11 bases remained unmatched. Germline lookup yields CDR1 KGHSH and CDR2 LQKENI. The length of the CDR3 is 18 residues. The CDR3, as DNA: TGTGCCAGCTCACCATTGGGCACTAGCGGGATAAAGTACAATGAGCAGTTCTTC. Translating gives CASSPLGTSGIKYNEQFF.

The chain couples TRBV23-1 to TRBJ1-2; a possible D gene is TRBD1 (5 bases). TRBV23-1 is labeled an ORF, and its function is uncertain. The length of the CDR3 is 15 residues. V was cut by 1 base and J by 4 bases, with 13 bases left in between. The chain's CDR3 is CASSQWGEGAYGYTF. CDR3 DNA: TGCGCCAGCAGTCAATGGGGCGAAGGCGCCTATGGCTACACCTTC.